The 14 T cell receptor beta chains reported below all come from one sample, sequenced in a study of regulatory T cells in long-lasting Graves disease. The time point here: persistent/refractory GD, antithyroid drugs over 5 years with positive TRAb. The TCR library was prepared using RNA isolated from PBMCs. CDR3 regions were amplified by Arm-PCR using iRepertoire HTBI primers to build TCR beta libraries. A single record per CDR3 protein comes from TCRdb applying MiXCR to the multiplex PCR reads. The table records about 470,000 distinct CDR3 sequences, around 20% of them present only once. The sample in question was peripheral blood mononuclear cells (PBMCs), obtained when the disease was refractory, from a patient treated with antithyroid drugs. The source is a female donor with Graves disease.

V and J are TRBV6-2 or TRBV6-3 and TRBJ2-2, with D tentatively TRBD1 or TRBD2 (6 bases each). The CDR3 has 13 amino acids. Looked up from germline, CDR1 is MNHEY and CDR2 is SVGEGT. Trimming took 8 bases from V and 7 from J, leaving 14 bases between them. The CDR3, as DNA: TGTGCCAGCTGGAAAGGAGGGGGCGGGGAGCTGTTTTTT. As protein: CASWKGGGGELFF.

V is TRBV28 and J is TRBJ2-1; possibly TRBD1 or TRBD2 for D (5 bases each). Germline CDR1 MDHEN, CDR2 SYDVKM. The CDR3 totals 15 residues. CDR3 amino acids: CIHLLGSGTWNEQFF. In nucleotides, the CDR3 is TGTATCCACCTACTGGGGAGTGGGACGTGGAATGAGCAGTTCTTC.

The V call is TRBV5-1, the J call TRBJ2-2, with TRBD2 identical over 10 bases. Looked up from germline, CDR1 is SGHRS and CDR2 is YFSETQ. The V and J ends lost 4 bases and 3 bases, in that order; junction bases with no gene match: 6. This CDR3 is built from 16 residues. The DNA of the CDR3 is TGCGCCAGCAGCGTCCTAGCGGGAGTAGACACCGGGGAGCTGTTTTTT. Its protein is CASSVLAGVDTGELFF. The full variable domain, its missing parts supplied by reference TRBV5-1 and TRBJ2-2, is KAGVTQTPRYLIKTRGQQVTLSCSPISGHRSVSWYQQTPGQGLQFLFEYFSETQRNKGNFPGRFSGRQFSNSRSEMNVSTLELGDSALYLCASSVLAGVDTGELFFGEGSRLTVL.

Notes on this clonotype: Just one base apart from a much larger clone, this may be a read error. J is TRBJ1-5 and V is TRBV6-9; weak D call: TRBD1 (6 bases). The length of the CDR3 is 13 residues. V lost 3 bases and J lost 6, with 9 bases in between. Per the germline V gene, CDR1 is MNHGY and CDR2 is SVAAGI. The CDR3 sequence: CASSYETGQPQHF. CDR3 nucleotides: TGTGCCAGCAGTTACGAGACAGGTCAGCCCCAGCATTTT.

The table lists this clonotype with many counts. The CDR3 DNA is TGTGCCAGCAGTTTTGACCCAGGGTTGTATAGCAATCAGCCCCAGCATTTT. Residues: CASSFDPGLYSNQPQHF. This sequence joins TRBV12-3 or TRBV12-4 and TRBJ1-5; perhaps TRBD1 as D (5 bases). V was cut by 3 bases and J by 0 bases, with 15 bases left in between. CDR3 length equals 17 residues.

About this clonotype: A single base separates this from a much larger clone, so it may be a read error. This sequence joins TRBV27 and TRBJ2-2; D may be TRBD1 (6 bases). The V gene's germline CDR1 is MNHEY and CDR2 SMNVEV (reference sequence). This CDR3 is 17 amino acids long. CDR3 sequence (DNA): TGTGCCAGCAGTTTGGAGAGACAGGAAATTTCGACTGGGGAGCTGTCTTTT. It is translated as CASSLERQEISTGELSF.

This clonotype was recorded at least ten times. V gene TRBV28 combines with J gene TRBJ2-5, with 14 bases lining up with TRBD2. Germline values: CDR1 MDHEN, CDR2 SYDVKM. The CDR3 covers 17 residues. V gave up 7 bases and J gave up 3 bases; unmatched junction bases: 10. For the CDR3, the DNA is TGTGCCAGCATGGTTCCGGGACTAGCGGGAGTGGAAGAGACCCAGTACTTC. Translated: CASMVPGLAGVEETQYF. Full variable domain (remainder filled in from reference TRBV28 and TRBJ2-5): DVKVTQSSRYLVKRTGEKVFLECVQDMDHENMFWYRQDPGLGLRLIYFSYDVKMKEKGDIPEGYSVSREKKERFSLILESASTNQTSMYLCASMVPGLAGVEETQYFGPGTRLLVL.

The chain is built from TRBV7-2 and TRBJ2-1; the match to TRBD2 covers 11 bases. V shed 5 bases, J shed 9 bases, and the junction held 12 bases outside the gene matches. Germline loops: CDR1 SGHTA, CDR2 FQGNSA. The CDR3 sequence is 16 residues long. Written as DNA, the CDR3 is TGTGCCAGCAGCCCTTCAAATAGCGGGAGGGCGAGTGAGCAGTTCTTC. It codes for CASSPSNSGRASEQFF.

This clonotype was counted many times. V gene TRBV25-1 combines with J gene TRBJ1-1; 9 bases fit TRBD1. This CDR3 region has 17 residues. Germline V gene lookup returns CDR1 MGHDK and CDR2 SYGVNS. V was clipped by 3 bases and J by 1 base; unmatched bases: 9. The CDR3 loop reads CASSDMGQGRPNTEAFF. As DNA, the CDR3 is TGTGCCAGCAGTGATATGGGACAGGGACGCCCGAACACTGAAGCTTTCTTT.

This clonotype occurred many times. The rearrangement links TRBV11-2 to TRBJ1-1; no clear D gene. CDR1 SGHAT and CDR2 FQNNGV come from the germline V gene. Trimming took off 6 bases at V and 3 bases at J, with 8 bases between the two ends. The CDR3 contains 12 residues. This CDR3 is CASSRAYTEAFF. The DNA of the CDR3 is TGTGCCAGCAGTCGGGCTTACACTGAAGCTTTCTTT.

The genes are TRBV10-2 and TRBJ1-2; possible D gene TRBD1, 6 bases. Germline lookup yields CDR1 WSHSY and CDR2 SAAADI. There are 13 residues in the CDR3. V shed 3 bases and J shed 6 bases, with 11 bases lying between them. CDR3 sequence: CASSDPKGDGYTF. The CDR3, as DNA: TGCGCCAGCAGTGACCCCAAGGGGGATGGCTACACCTTC.

This clonotype was seen many times. The V gene is TRBV10-3, the J gene TRBJ1-6; D is perhaps TRBD1 (6 bases). The germline CDR1 and CDR2 sequences are ENHRY and SYGVKD. The V and J ends lost 5 bases and 5 bases respectively, with 10 bases between them. The CDR3 is 14 residues long. This CDR3 reads CAISSDSNNSPLHF. The CDR3 DNA reads TGTGCCATCAGTTCGGACAGCAATAATTCACCCCTCCACTTT.

This clonotype was recorded a few times. This chain uses TRBV19 with TRBJ1-5; TRBD1 matches 10 bases. CDR3 length: 18 residues. In germline, CDR1 is LNHDA, CDR2 SQIVND (reference sequence). Unmatched junction bases numbered 10, after V lost 5 bases and J lost 0 bases. The CDR3 DNA reads as TGTGCCAGTAGTGTTCACCGGGACAGGGGCTATAGCAATCAGCCCCAGCATTTT. This sequence encodes CASSVHRDRGYSNQPQHF.

The rearrangement uses TRBV29-1 and TRBJ1-1; D is unclear. Trimming shortened V by 6 bases and J by 4 bases, and 12 bases separated the two germline ends. Germline lookup yields CDR1 SQVTM and CDR2 ANQGSEA. The CDR3 is made up of 12 amino acids. The CDR3 DNA is TGCAGCGTGGTGGACTCGCCCACTGAAGCTTTCTTT. Translated, it gives CSVVDSPTEAFF.